Each of the 31 T cell receptor beta chains below was sequenced from the same sample in a study of T cell responses to AZD1222 COVID-19 vaccine. The protocol was immunoSEQ multiplex PCR, while the TCRdb copy is restricted to in-frame clones and leaves out a portion. The repertoire consists of about 35,000 clones, with just over 85% occurring once and the leading ten covering approximately 10%. The sequencing used peripheral blood, collected 28 days after the second AZD1222 dose. All receptors come from an adult who received the AZD1222 COVID-19 vaccine.

The chain is built from TRBV6-5 and TRBJ1-2, with D possibly being TRBD1 (5 bases). Deletions cut 6 bases from V and 7 bases from J, with 12 bases between. CDR1 is MNHEY, CDR2 SVGAGI, per germline. The CDR3 has 12 amino acids. In DNA form, the CDR3 reads TGTGCCAGCAGCCCACGGGGGGGTGGCTACACCTTC. Its protein is CASSPRGGGYTF.

This chain links TRBV28 with TRBJ1-5; D might be TRBD1 (6 bases). The CDR3 extends over 15 amino acids. Germline values: CDR1 MDHEN, CDR2 SYDVKM. The V end was cut by 2 bases, the J end by 4 bases, with 12 bases between. CDR3 protein: CASSLAGQVNQPQHF. CDR3 DNA sequence: TGTGCCAGCAGTTTAGCGGGACAAGTAAATCAGCCCCAGCATTTT.

The chain is built from TRBV2 and TRBJ1-2; TRBD1 is a possible D gene (5 bases). CDR3 length: 14 amino acids. Trimming removed 7 bases at V and 0 bases at J, with 12 bases between. Germline CDR1 is SNHLY and CDR2 is FYNNEI. The chain's CDR3 is CASIRQTANYGYTF. The CDR3 nucleotides are TGTGCCAGCATTAGACAGACAGCTAACTATGGCTACACCTTC.

V is TRBV10-1 and J is TRBJ1-1; TRBD1 agrees at 8 bases. CDR1 is WNHNN and CDR2 is SYGVQD in the germline V gene (reference sequence). V was clipped by 3 bases and J by 5 bases; unmatched bases: 2. The CDR3 sequence is 13 residues long. The CDR3 spells CASSDRGLTEAFF. CDR3 in DNA: TGCGCCAGCAGTGACAGGGGGCTGACTGAAGCTTTCTTT.

The rearrangement links TRBV7-3 to TRBJ1-1, with TRBD1 as a possible D gene (6 bases). The V and J ends lost 5 bases and 4 bases respectively, with 14 bases between them. This CDR3 has 14 amino acids. Germline assignment: CDR1 SGHTA and CDR2 FQGTGA. The DNA of the CDR3 is TGTGCCAGCAGCCCCAGGGGTACGGGCACTGAAGCTTTCTTT. Its protein is CASSPRGTGTEAFF.

This clone has a handful of counts. The CDR3 DNA is TGCGCCAGCAGTGTAGGGTCCTCCGGGGAGCTGTTTTTT. Encoded protein: CASSVGSSGELFF. The chain recombines TRBV10-1 with TRBJ2-2; D remains unclear. V lost 4 bases and J 6 bases, leaving 9 bases between the germline ends. This CDR3 spans 13 amino acids. CDR1 WNHNN and CDR2 SYGVQD come from the germline V gene (reference sequence).

This rearrangement joins TRBV19 to TRBJ2-6; 7 bases agree with TRBD1. The CDR3 loop spans 19 amino acids. The J segment lost 4 bases and the V segment lost 5 bases, leaving 17 bases of the junction unmatched. Germline CDR1 LNHDA, CDR2 SQIVND (reference sequence). The CDR3 DNA follows: TGTGCCAGTAGTCGGCACGGGACAGATACCGTTGGGGGGGCCAACGTCCTGACTTTC. This sequence encodes CASSRHGTDTVGGANVLTF.

J is TRBJ2-1 and V is TRBV3-1 (or the pseudogene TRBV3-2); 8 bases align to TRBD2. Trimming at V came to 3 bases and at J to 6 bases, leaving 4 bases not matched to a gene. CDR3 length equals 14 residues. Germline V gene sequence: CDR1 LGHDT, CDR2 YNNKEL (reference sequence). Here the CDR3 reads CASSHSGEGNEQFF. The CDR3 DNA is TGTGCCAGCAGCCATAGCGGGGAGGGCAATGAGCAGTTCTTC.

CDR3: CASSLAGGEQFF. The CDR3 nucleotides are TGCGCCAGCAGCTTGGCGGGGGGTGAGCAGTTCTTC. The chain carries TRBV5-1 and TRBJ2-1; 7 nucleotides align to TRBD2. V was pared by 0 bases and J by 9 bases, with 0 bases of the junction left unmatched. The CDR3 sequence is 12 residues long. Per the germline V gene, CDR1 is SGHRS and CDR2 is YFSETQ.

The chain has TRBV5-8 and TRBJ2-7; D assignment may be TRBD1 or TRBD2 (5 bases each). V lost 2 bases and J lost 4, with 13 bases in between. From germline, CDR1 is SGHTS and CDR2 YDEGEE. CDR3 length: 14 residues. CDR3 nucleotide sequence: TGTGCCAGCAGCTTTCCGTGGGGGAAGTACGAGCAGTACTTC. Its protein is CASSFPWGKYEQYF. Complete variable domain (other parts from reference TRBV5-8 and TRBJ2-7): EAGVTQSPTHLIKTRGQQATLRCSPISGHTSVYWYQQALGLGLQFLLWYDEGEERNRGNFPPRFSGRQFPNYSSELNVNALELEDSALYLCASSFPWGKYEQYFGPGTRLTVT.

The chain is built from TRBV6-5 and TRBJ1-1; the match to TRBD1 covers 7 bases. Per the germline V gene, CDR1 is MNHEY and CDR2 is SVGAGI. V trimming: 5 bases; J trimming: 4 bases; junction bases outside the gene matches: 7. The CDR3 loop spans 14 amino acids. The CDR3 loop is CASSTQGRGTEAFF. The CDR3 nucleotides are TGTGCCAGCAGTACACAGGGGAGAGGCACTGAAGCTTTCTTT.

The chain carries TRBV9 and TRBJ2-5; no clear D. The germline V gene has CDR1 SGDLS and CDR2 YYNGEE. Trimming took off 1 base at V and 2 bases at J, with 6 bases between the two ends. The CDR3 has 13 residues. CDR3 coding DNA: TGTGCCAGCAGCGTACACGCACAAGAGACCCAGTACTTC. It codes for CASSVHAQETQYF. The variable domain in full, completed from reference TRBV9 and TRBJ2-5, reads DSGVTQTPKHLITATGQRVTLRCSPRSGDLSVYWYQQSLDQGLQFLIQYYNGEERAKGNILERFSAQQFPDLHSELNLSSLELGDSALYFCASSVHAQETQYFGPGTRLLVL.

The chain joins TRBV6-5 to TRBJ1-1, with D perhaps TRBD1 (6 bases). Trimming removed 0 bases at V and 6 bases at J, with 8 bases between. This CDR3 has 13 residues. Per germline, CDR1 MNHEY and CDR2 SVGAGI. CDR3 sequence (DNA): TGTGCCAGCAGTTACTCGACAGGTTCTGAAGCTTTCTTT. This sequence encodes CASSYSTGSEAFF.

The V gene is TRBV7-2, the J gene TRBJ2-2; D gene uncertain. Germline loops: CDR1 SGHTA, CDR2 FQGNSA. The V end was cut by 2 bases, the J end by 0 bases, with 7 bases between. CDR3 length: 15 amino acids. The CDR3 loop reads CASSLRSANTGELFF. For the CDR3, the DNA is TGTGCCAGCAGCTTAAGGTCCGCGAACACCGGGGAGCTGTTTTTT.

The chain has TRBV30 and TRBJ1-1; D unclear. Germline V CDR1 and CDR2: GTSNPN, SVGIG (reference sequence). This CDR3 has 11 amino acids. V was cut by 3 bases and J by 5 bases, with 7 bases left in between. CDR3 protein: CAWSPFTEAFF. CDR3 bases: TGTGCCTGGAGCCCTTTTACTGAAGCTTTCTTT.

The chain carries TRBV19 and TRBJ1-1; tentatively, D is TRBD1 (5 bases). This CDR3 has 15 residues. Per germline, CDR1 LNHDA and CDR2 SQIVND (reference sequence). With 5 bases removed from V and 1 base from J, the gap between germline ends came to 14 bases. Here the CDR3 reads CASSHLGQGNTEAFF. CDR3 nucleotide sequence: TGTGCCAGTAGTCACCTGGGGCAGGGGAACACTGAAGCTTTCTTT.

The chain is built from TRBV19 and TRBJ1-1; possible D gene TRBD1, 6 bases. Germline lookup yields CDR1 LNHDA and CDR2 SQIVND (reference sequence). The length of the CDR3 is 17 residues. Trimming removed 2 bases at V and 0 bases at J, with 16 bases between. CDR3 DNA sequence: TGTGCCAGTAGTATAAGCGGACAGACCTTTTTGAACACTGAAGCTTTCTTT. Translating it yields CASSISGQTFLNTEAFF.

This sequence joins TRBV7-9 and TRBJ2-7; D is unclear. In germline, CDR1 is SEHNR, CDR2 FQNEAQ (reference sequence). The CDR3 extends over 12 amino acids. V lost 2 bases, J lost 6 bases, and 8 bases lay in between. The CDR3 DNA is TGTGCCAGCAGCTTAACCGGCCTCGAGCAGTACTTC. Its protein is CASSLTGLEQYF.

The J gene is TRBJ2-2, the V gene TRBV2; 12 bases line up with TRBD2. V was pared by 6 bases and J by 5 bases, with 10 bases of the junction left unmatched. Looked up from germline, CDR1 is SNHLY and CDR2 is FYNNEI. This CDR3 is 17 amino acids long. Here the CDR3 reads CASSHRLAGVKTGELFF. Written as DNA, the CDR3 is TGTGCCAGCAGCCATAGACTAGCGGGAGTAAAGACCGGGGAGCTGTTTTTT.

On this clone: One end of the junction does not line up with germline, which may come from a read error. The genes are TRBV9 and TRBJ1-4; a possible D gene is TRBD1 (5 bases). The CDR3 covers 14 residues. The germline V gene encodes CDR1 SGDLS and CDR2 YYNGEE. CDR3 in DNA: TGTGCCAGCAGCGTAGAGGACACTACTGAAAAACTGTTTTTT. Translating it yields CASSVEDTTEKLFF.

The genes are TRBV30 and TRBJ2-1; TRBD2 matches at 8 bases. CDR3 length equals 15 residues. The ends lost 1 base at V and 7 bases at J; junction bases unmatched: 9. CDR1 is GTSNPN and CDR2 is SVGIG in the germline V gene (reference sequence). CDR3 DNA: TGTGCCTGGAGTGGGGGGCGGGAGGTGGGGAATGAGCAGTTCTTC. This encodes CAWSGGREVGNEQFF.

This sequence joins TRBV29-1 and TRBJ2-1, with TRBD2 as a possible D gene (5 bases). V was trimmed by 1 base and J by 7 bases, leaving 8 bases between them. From germline, CDR1 is SQVTM and CDR2 ANQGSEA. CDR3 length equals 12 residues. Here the CDR3 reads CSVEAGVNEQFF. The CDR3 nucleotides are TGCAGCGTTGAAGCCGGGGTGAATGAGCAGTTCTTC.

This clone was picked up one time. The chain uses TRBV7-3 and TRBJ2-3, with 8 bases fitting TRBD2. Germline CDR1 SGHTA, CDR2 FQGTGA. V lost 0 bases, J lost 1 base, and 6 bases stayed unmatched. This CDR3 has 17 residues. The DNA for the CDR3 is TGTGCCAGCAGCTTAACTGGGCCGGGAGGGGGCACAGATACGCAGTATTTT. Protein: CASSLTGPGGGTDTQYF.

V is TRBV7-2 and J is TRBJ2-7; 16 bases are shared with TRBD2. The CDR3 has 15 residues. V was pared by 5 bases and J by 2 bases, with 0 bases of the junction left unmatched. The germline V gene encodes CDR1 SGHTA and CDR2 FQGNSA. The CDR3 DNA reads as TGTGCCAGCAGCGGGACTAGCGGGAGGGCCTACGAGCAGTACTTC. This codes for CASSGTSGRAYEQYF.

The chain uses TRBV5-1 and TRBJ2-1; 11 nucleotides line up with TRBD2. V trimming: 5 bases; J trimming: 10 bases; junction bases outside the gene matches: 14. CDR1 and CDR2 from the germline V gene are SGHRS and YFSETQ. The CDR3 is made up of 16 amino acids. CDR3 sequence reads: CASRPQTSGISGEQFF. In DNA form, the CDR3 reads TGCGCCAGCAGGCCACAGACTAGCGGGATCTCTGGGGAGCAGTTCTTC.

This sequence joins TRBV1 and TRBJ2-2; the table's D call of TRBD2 was not tested on the DNA. TRBV1 is reported as a pseudogene. The CDR3 length is 18 residues. The CDR3: CTSLTLIAGGFVERELFF. The CDR3 nucleotides are TGCACCAGCCTCACGTTGATAGCGGGAGGGTTCGTTGAGAGGGAGCTGTTTTTT.

Here the CDR3 reads CASSDTGQATGELFF. The CDR3 DNA is TGTGCCAGCAGTGATACGGGACAGGCCACCGGGGAGCTGTTTTTT. This chain connects TRBV2 to TRBJ2-2, with 8 bases matching TRBD1. The CDR3 consists of 15 residues. V trimming: 3 bases; J trimming: 4 bases; junction bases outside the gene matches: 4. Germline CDR1 is SNHLY and CDR2 is FYNNEI.

CDR3 protein: CASSYFQGGNSPLHF. CDR3 bases: TGTGCCAGCAGTTACTTTCAGGGCGGGAATTCACCCCTCCACTTT. J is TRBJ1-6 and V is TRBV6-5; tentative D call: TRBD1 (5 bases). This CDR3 is built from 15 residues. CDR1 is MNHEY and CDR2 is SVGAGI in the germline V gene. V lost 1 base, J lost 7 bases, and 11 bases lay in between.

The chain couples TRBV10-3 to TRBJ1-6; 7 bases line up with TRBD1. The CDR3 is made up of 14 amino acids. CDR1 and CDR2 from the germline V gene are ENHRY and SYGVKD. Losses at the gene ends were 10 bases for V and 7 bases for J; bases not matched to a gene: 10. The CDR3 DNA sequence: TGTGCCACCAAAACAGGGGAATCGAATTCACCCCTCCACTTT. Encoded protein: CATKTGESNSPLHF.

The gene calls are TRBV3-1 (or the pseudogene TRBV3-2) and TRBJ1-4; the match to TRBD1 covers 9 bases. The CDR3 runs 16 residues. J was trimmed by 8 bases and V by 4 bases; bases with no gene match: 11. Germline CDR1 and CDR2: LGHDT and YNNKEL (reference sequence). The CDR3 coding sequence is TGTGCCAGCAGCCCCCACTCGACAGGGGGAGGAGAAAAACTGTTTTTT. It translates to CASSPHSTGGGEKLFF.

V gene TRBV10-3 combines with J gene TRBJ1-1, with a possible D match to TRBD1 (5 bases). The V gene lost 3 bases and the J gene lost 11 bases, with 16 bases spanning the gap. CDR1 ENHRY and CDR2 SYGVKD come from the germline V gene. The CDR3 has 13 residues. The CDR3 reads CAISDYGQGPAFF. In DNA, the CDR3 is TGTGCCATCAGTGACTATGGACAAGGCCCGGCTTTCTTT.